The T cell receptor (beta chain) described here comes from a study of T cell responses to AZD1222 COVID-19 vaccine. Findings of the study overall: Seropositive at baseline were only a handful of AZD1222 recipients.

The CDR3 runs to 12 residues. Per germline, CDR1 SGHTS and CDR2 YDEGEE. Trimming removed 4 bases at V and 7 bases at J, with 11 bases between. Libraries were prepared by immunoSEQ multiplex PCR; TCRdb keeps only in-frame clonotypes and omits some of them. Here the sample spans around 160,000 clones, 85% to 90% being singletons. Points on this clone: Antigen: not known.

This material consisted of peripheral blood, taken on day 0 of AZD1222 vaccination. V and J are TRBV5-8 and TRBJ1-2, with D maybe TRBD1 (5 bases). This sequence was found in an adult in good health. CDR3 amino acids: CASSPGGGGYTF. The CDR3 region has the DNA TGTGCCAGCAGCCCCGGGGGGGGTGGCTACACCTTC.